This paragraph covers one T cell receptor (beta chain) sequence. This sample is part of a study of blood T cell repertoires in COVID-19. Study background: The study drew acute and convalescent COVID-19 samples from the United States, Italy and Spain.

The CDR3 contains 13 residues. V lost 2 bases and J 4 bases, leaving 8 bases between the germline ends. Germline V CDR1 and CDR2: SNHLY, FYNNEI. Assay used: immunoSEQ multiplex PCR; TCRdb lists only in-frame clones, some missing. The table lists hundreds of thousands of clones, about 88% of them singletons. The chain combines TRBV2 with TRBJ1-2; no reliable D call. The sample was PBMCs or T cells enriched from blood (not recorded which). This sequence was found in a woman in her fifties or sixties who had recovered from COVID-19. CDR3 in DNA: TGTGCCAGCAGTGAAATAGCTTCCTATGGCTACACCTTC. It is translated as CASSEIASYGYTF.